Presented here are 10 T cell receptor beta chains from one specimen sequenced in a study of T-cell reconstitution after alpha-beta-depleted transplantation in children. Unique molecular identifiers were built into the TCRbeta library. Each CDR3 protein is one row after TCRdb ran MiXCR on the PCR reads. This sample has fewer than 750,000 distinct CDR3 sequences, with under 30% found just once. The sequences come from PBMCs, mostly from graft donor cells, collected 360 days after TCRalphabeta/CD19-depleted stem cell transplant. The receptors come from a boy younger than two who had a stem cell transplant for acute myeloid leukemia, so the T cells may come from the graft donor.

This clonotype was counted at least ten times. V and J are TRBV5-1 and TRBJ2-1; a weak D match, TRBD1 (7 bases). The CDR3 loop spans 12 amino acids. Trimming stripped 3 bases from V and 10 bases from J, with 11 bases between. Germline assignment: CDR1 SGHRS and CDR2 YFSETQ. The CDR3 DNA is TGCGCCAGCAGCTCAGGGGGGAGGGAGCAGTTCTTC. This encodes CASSSGGREQFF. Supplemented by reference TRBV5-1 and TRBJ2-1, the full variable domain reads KAGVTQTPRYLIKTRGQQVTLSCSPISGHRSVSWYQQTPGQGLQFLFEYFSETQRNKGNFPGRFSGRQFSNSRSEMNVSTLELGDSALYLCASSSGGREQFFGPGTRLTVL.

The CDR3 nucleotides are TGTGCCAGCAGCCAGGGCAGGAGCTCCTACAATGAGCAGTTCTTC. This sequence encodes CASSQGRSSYNEQFF. This sequence joins TRBV4-2 and TRBJ2-1, with D uncertain. The CDR3 has 15 residues. Per germline, CDR1 LGHNA and CDR2 YNFKEQ. The V and J ends lost 3 bases and 0 bases respectively, with 9 bases between them.

The CDR3 sequence is CASSQGRGGQIETEQYV. The CDR3 DNA sequence: TGCGCCAGCAGCCAAGGGCGCGGGGGACAGATAGAAACCGAGCAGTACGTC. The V call is TRBV4-1, the J call TRBJ2-7; the D call may be TRBD1 or TRBD2 (7 bases each). Looked up from germline, CDR1 is MGHRA and CDR2 is YSYEKL. The CDR3 runs to 17 residues. Deletions cut 1 base from V and 6 bases from J, with 22 bases between.

This clonotype was counted only a few times. V is TRBV12-3 or TRBV12-4 and J is TRBJ2-7, with D hard to call. V lost 6 bases to trimming and J lost 0 bases, with 3 bases between them. This CDR3 has 11 amino acids. The CDR3: CASRSSYEQYV. DNA of the CDR3: TGTGCCAGCAGGAGCTCCTACGAGCAGTACGTC.

A few counts support this clonotype. DNA of the CDR3: TGTGCCAGCAGCACAAGGGGGACCACTGAAGCTTTCTTT. Protein sequence: CASSTRGTTEAFF. The chain has TRBV12-3 or TRBV12-4 and TRBJ1-1; a possible D gene is TRBD1 (6 bases). This CDR3 is built from 13 residues. V lost 6 bases to trimming and J lost 4 bases, with 12 bases between them.

The chain has TRBV6-2 or TRBV6-3 and TRBJ2-5, with TRBD2 identical over 7 bases. The ends lost 4 bases at V and 7 bases at J; junction bases unmatched: 27. Germline V gene lookup returns CDR1 MNHEY and CDR2 SVGEGT. This CDR3 contains 20 residues. Here the CDR3 reads CASSSYPPGLGGDPSATQYF. The CDR3 DNA follows: TGTGCCAGCAGTTCCTACCCGCCGGGACTTGGGGGGGACCCCTCGGCGACCCAGTACTTC.

This clonotype was observed a handful of times. The chain uses TRBV20-1 and TRBJ2-1; TRBD1 aligns across 7 bases. Germline-derived CDR1 and CDR2 are DFQATT and SNEGSKA (reference sequence). The CDR3 extends over 15 amino acids. J gave up 2 bases and V 0 bases, and 4 bases lay outside the gene matches. DNA of the CDR3: TGCAGTGCTAGAGATGGGACAGATCCCTACAATGAGCAGTTCTTC. Amino acids: CSARDGTDPYNEQFF.

The gene calls are TRBV12-3 or TRBV12-4 and TRBJ2-7; 8 nucleotides line up with TRBD1. With 3 bases clipped from V and 3 bases from J, the junction kept 10 bases outside the gene matches. There are 16 residues in the CDR3. As DNA, the CDR3 is TGTGCCAGCAGTTTGCCCCGGACAGGGACGATCTACGAGCAGTACTTC. This translates into CASSLPRTGTIYEQYF.

The chain uses TRBV12-3 or TRBV12-4 and TRBJ1-1, with 11 bases fitting TRBD1. This CDR3 contains 13 residues. The V gene end was trimmed by 6 bases and the J gene end by 8 bases; junction bases not matched to a gene: 5. For the CDR3, the DNA is TGTGCCAGCAGGGGGACAGGGGGGTCCGAAGCTTTCTTT. Its translation: CASRGTGGSEAFF.

The table lists this clonotype with many counts. The J gene is TRBJ1-1, the V gene TRBV20-1; D may be TRBD1 (5 bases). The germline CDR1 and CDR2 sequences are DFQATT and SNEGSKA (reference sequence). The CDR3 covers 14 residues. V was cut by 5 bases and J by 4 bases, with 17 bases left in between. The DNA for the CDR3 is TGCAGTGCTCCCTGGTCCGGGGGATTCACTGAAGCTTTCTTT. This encodes CSAPWSGGFTEAFF.